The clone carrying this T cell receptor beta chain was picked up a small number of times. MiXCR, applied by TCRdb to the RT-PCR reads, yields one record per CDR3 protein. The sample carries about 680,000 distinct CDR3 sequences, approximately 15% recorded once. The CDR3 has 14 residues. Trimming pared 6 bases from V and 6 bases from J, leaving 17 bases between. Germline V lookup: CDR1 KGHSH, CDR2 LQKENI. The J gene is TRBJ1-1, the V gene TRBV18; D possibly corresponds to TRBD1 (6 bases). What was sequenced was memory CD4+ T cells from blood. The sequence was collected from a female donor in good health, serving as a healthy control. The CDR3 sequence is CASSPGAGAPEAFF. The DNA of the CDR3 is TGTGCCAGCTCCCCAGGGGCGGGAGCACCTGAAGCTTTCTTT.